The clone carrying this T cell receptor beta chain has just a few counts. Its antigen is unidentified. Molecular barcoding with unique molecular identifiers was used for the TCRbeta library. TCRdb called the PCR reads again in MiXCR, with one record for every CDR3 protein. The table records approximately 120,000 distinct CDR3 sequences, 8% to 10% of them present only once. The CDR3 length is 13 residues. Germline assignment: CDR1 DFQATT and CDR2 SNEGSKA (reference sequence). V lost 1 base to trimming and J lost 4 bases, with 9 bases between them. This entry is derived from a study of T-cell reconstitution after alpha-beta-depleted transplantation in children. Notes on the study in general: At around two months after transplant, the alpha-beta T cells were reportedly derived from several hundred expanded clones that came from non-depleted graft cells. Newly generated T cells supplied most T-cell counts and diversity one year post-transplant.

The sequence was obtained from a girl under three years old who had a stem cell transplant for combined immunodeficiency, so the T cells may come from the graft donor. The starting material was PBMCs, mostly from graft donor cells, obtained 180 days after TCRalphabeta/CD19-depleted stem cell transplant. The chain is built from TRBV20-1 and TRBJ2-3; D unclear. CDR3 sequence (DNA): TGCAGTGCTAGAGGGTTGCGGTCAGATACGCAGTATTTT. Residues: CSARGLRSDTQYF.